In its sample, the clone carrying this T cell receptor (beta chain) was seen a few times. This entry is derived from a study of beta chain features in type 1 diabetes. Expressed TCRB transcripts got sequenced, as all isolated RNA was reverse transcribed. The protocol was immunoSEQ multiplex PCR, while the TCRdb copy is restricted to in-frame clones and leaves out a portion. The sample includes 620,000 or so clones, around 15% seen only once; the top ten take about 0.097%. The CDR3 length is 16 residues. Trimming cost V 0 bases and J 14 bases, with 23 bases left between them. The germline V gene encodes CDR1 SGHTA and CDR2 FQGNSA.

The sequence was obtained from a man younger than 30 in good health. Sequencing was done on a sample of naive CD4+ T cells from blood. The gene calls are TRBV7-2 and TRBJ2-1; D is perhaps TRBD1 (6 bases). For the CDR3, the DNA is TGTGCCAGCAGCTTAGCGGCAGTTTCAGCTAAGGGGGAAGAGTTCTTC. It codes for CASSLAAVSAKGEEFF.